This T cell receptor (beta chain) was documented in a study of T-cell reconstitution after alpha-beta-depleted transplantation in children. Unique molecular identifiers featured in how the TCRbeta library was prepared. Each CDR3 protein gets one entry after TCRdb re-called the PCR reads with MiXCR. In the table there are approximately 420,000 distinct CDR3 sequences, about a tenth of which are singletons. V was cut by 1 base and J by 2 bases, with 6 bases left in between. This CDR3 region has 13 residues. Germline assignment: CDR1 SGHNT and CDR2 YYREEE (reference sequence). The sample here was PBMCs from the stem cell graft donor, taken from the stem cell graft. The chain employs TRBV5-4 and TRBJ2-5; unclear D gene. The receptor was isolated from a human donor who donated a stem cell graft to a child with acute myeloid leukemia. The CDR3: CASSLQNQETQYF. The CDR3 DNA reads TGTGCCAGCAGCTTGCAGAATCAAGAGACCCAGTACTTC.